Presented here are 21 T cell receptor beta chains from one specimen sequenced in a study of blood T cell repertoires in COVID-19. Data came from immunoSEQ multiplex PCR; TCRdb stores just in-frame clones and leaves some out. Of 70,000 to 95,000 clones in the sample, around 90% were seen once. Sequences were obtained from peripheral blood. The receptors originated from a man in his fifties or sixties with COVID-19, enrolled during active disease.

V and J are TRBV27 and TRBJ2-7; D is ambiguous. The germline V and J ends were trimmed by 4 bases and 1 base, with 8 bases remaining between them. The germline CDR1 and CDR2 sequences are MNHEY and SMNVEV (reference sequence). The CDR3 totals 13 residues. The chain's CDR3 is CASSYTVSYEQYF. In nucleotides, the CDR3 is TGTGCCAGCAGTTACACAGTATCCTACGAGCAGTACTTC.

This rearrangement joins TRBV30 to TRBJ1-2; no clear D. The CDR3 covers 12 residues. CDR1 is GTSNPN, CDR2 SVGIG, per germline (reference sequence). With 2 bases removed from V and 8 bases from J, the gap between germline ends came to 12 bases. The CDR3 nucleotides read TGTGCCTGGAGTCCCGGGATAGTGGGCTACACCTTC. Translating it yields CAWSPGIVGYTF.

As DNA, the CDR3 is TGTGCCAGCAGTGATCCGCTAGCGGGGTTTTTGAACACCGGGGAGCTGTTTTTT. Its protein is CASSDPLAGFLNTGELFF. This chain uses TRBV2 with TRBJ2-2; the match to TRBD2 covers 9 bases. The CDR3 extends over 18 amino acids. J was trimmed by 1 base and V by 3 bases; bases with no gene match: 9. Germline V lookup: CDR1 SNHLY, CDR2 FYNNEI.

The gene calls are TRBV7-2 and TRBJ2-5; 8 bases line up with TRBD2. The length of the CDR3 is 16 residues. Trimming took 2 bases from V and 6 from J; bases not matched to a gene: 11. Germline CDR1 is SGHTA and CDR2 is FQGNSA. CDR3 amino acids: CASSLFDRGGGKTQYF. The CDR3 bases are TGTGCCAGCAGCTTATTCGACCGGGGGGGTGGGAAGACCCAGTACTTC.

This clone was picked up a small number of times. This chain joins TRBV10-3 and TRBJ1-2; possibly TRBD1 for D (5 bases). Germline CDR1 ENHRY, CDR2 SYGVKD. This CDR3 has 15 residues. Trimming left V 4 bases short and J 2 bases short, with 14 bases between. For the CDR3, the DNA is TGTGCCATCAGTGGCATTATCCGGGGGAACTATGGCTACACCTTC. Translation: CAISGIIRGNYGYTF.

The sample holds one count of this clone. The CDR3 spells CATSRAFTGEHTEAFF. CDR3 bases: TGTGCCACCAGCAGGGCATTCACAGGGGAACACACTGAAGCTTTCTTT. V and J are TRBV15 and TRBJ1-1; 7 bases align to TRBD1. Germline trimming cut 3 bases from V and 3 bases from J; bases unmatched to any gene: 10. The CDR3 spans 16 residues. From germline, CDR1 is LNHNV and CDR2 YYDKDF (reference sequence).

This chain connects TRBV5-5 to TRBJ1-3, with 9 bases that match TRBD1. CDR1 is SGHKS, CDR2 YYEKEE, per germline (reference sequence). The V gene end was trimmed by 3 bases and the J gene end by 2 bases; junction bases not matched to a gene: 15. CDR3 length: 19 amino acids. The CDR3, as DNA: TGTGCCAGCAGCTCGCGTGAGGGACAGGGTGATTCGACTGGAAACACCATATATTTT. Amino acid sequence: CASSSREGQGDSTGNTIYF.

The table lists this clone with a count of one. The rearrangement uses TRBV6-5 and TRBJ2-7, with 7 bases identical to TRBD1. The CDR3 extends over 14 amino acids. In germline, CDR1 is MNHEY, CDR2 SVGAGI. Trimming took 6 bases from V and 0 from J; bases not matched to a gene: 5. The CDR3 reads CASSLQGSSYEQYF. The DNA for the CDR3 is TGTGCCAGCAGCCTACAGGGGAGCTCCTACGAGCAGTACTTC.

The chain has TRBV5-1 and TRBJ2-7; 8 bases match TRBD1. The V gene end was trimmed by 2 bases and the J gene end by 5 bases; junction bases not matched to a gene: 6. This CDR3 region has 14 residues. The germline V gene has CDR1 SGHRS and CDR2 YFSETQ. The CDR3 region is CASSFVDRAHEQYF. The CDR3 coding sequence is TGCGCCAGCAGCTTCGTGGACAGGGCCCACGAGCAGTACTTC.

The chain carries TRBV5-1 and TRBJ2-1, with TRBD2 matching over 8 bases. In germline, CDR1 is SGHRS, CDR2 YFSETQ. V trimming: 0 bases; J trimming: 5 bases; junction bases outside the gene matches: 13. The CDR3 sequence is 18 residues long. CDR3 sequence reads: CASSLEGGGSARDNEQFF. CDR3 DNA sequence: TGCGCCAGCAGCTTGGAGGGCGGGGGGTCCGCCCGCGACAATGAGCAGTTCTTC. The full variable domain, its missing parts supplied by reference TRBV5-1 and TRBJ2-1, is KAGVTQTPRYLIKTRGQQVTLSCSPISGHRSVSWYQQTPGQGLQFLFEYFSETQRNKGNFPGRFSGRQFSNSRSEMNVSTLELGDSALYLCASSLEGGGSARDNEQFFGPGTRLTVL.

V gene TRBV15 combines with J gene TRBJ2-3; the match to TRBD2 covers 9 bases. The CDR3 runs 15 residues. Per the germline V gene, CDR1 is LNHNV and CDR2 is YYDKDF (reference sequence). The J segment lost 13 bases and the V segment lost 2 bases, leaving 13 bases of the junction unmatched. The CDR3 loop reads CATSRSLGSGGAKYF. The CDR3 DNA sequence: TGTGCCACCAGCAGATCTCTAGGTAGCGGGGGAGCTAAGTATTTT. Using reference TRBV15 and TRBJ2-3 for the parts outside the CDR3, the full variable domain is DAMVIQNPRYQVTQFGKPVTLSCSQTLNHNVMYWYQQKSSQAPKLLFHYYDKDFNNEADTPDNFQSRRPNTSFCFLDIRSPGLGDTAMYLCATSRSLGSGGAKYFGPGTRLTVL.

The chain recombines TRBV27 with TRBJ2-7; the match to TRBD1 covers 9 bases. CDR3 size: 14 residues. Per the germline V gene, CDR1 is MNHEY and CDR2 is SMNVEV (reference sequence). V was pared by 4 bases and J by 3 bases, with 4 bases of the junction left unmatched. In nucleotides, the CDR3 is TGTGCCAGCAGTTCGACAGGGGGTGGCTACGAGCAGTACTTC. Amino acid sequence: CASSSTGGGYEQYF.

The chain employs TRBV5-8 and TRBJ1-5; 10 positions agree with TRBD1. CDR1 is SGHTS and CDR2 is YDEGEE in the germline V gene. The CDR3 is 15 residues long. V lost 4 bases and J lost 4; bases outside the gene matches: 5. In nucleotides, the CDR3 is TGTGCCAGCAGCAGACAGGGGGCGTTTAATCAGCCCCAGCATTTT. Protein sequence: CASSRQGAFNQPQHF.

The CDR3 DNA reads as TGTGCCAGCAGCTTTCCAGGGTCAGATACGCAGTATTTT. It translates to CASSFPGSDTQYF. J is TRBJ2-3 and V is TRBV7-9; TRBD1 might be the D (5 bases). This CDR3 has 13 residues. V was cut by 3 bases and J by 4 bases, with 8 bases left in between. Germline CDR1 SEHNR, CDR2 FQNEAQ (reference sequence).

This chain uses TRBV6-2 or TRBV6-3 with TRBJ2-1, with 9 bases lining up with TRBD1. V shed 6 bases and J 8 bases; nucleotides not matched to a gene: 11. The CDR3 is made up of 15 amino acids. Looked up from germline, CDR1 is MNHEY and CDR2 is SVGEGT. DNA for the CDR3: TGTGCCAGCAGCTCGGACAGGGGCGGGAGACATGAGCAGTTCTTC. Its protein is CASSSDRGGRHEQFF.

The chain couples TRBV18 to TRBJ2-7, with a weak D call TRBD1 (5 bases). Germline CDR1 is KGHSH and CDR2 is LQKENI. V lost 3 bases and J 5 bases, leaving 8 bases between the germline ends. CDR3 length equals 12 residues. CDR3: CASSPTAHEQYF. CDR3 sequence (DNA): TGTGCCAGCTCACCGACAGCCCACGAGCAGTACTTC.

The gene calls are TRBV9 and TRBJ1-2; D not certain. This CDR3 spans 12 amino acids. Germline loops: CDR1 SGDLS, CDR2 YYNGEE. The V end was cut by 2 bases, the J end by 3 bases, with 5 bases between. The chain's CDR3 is CASSVRDYGYTF. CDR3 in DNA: TGTGCCAGCAGCGTCCGAGACTATGGCTACACCTTC.

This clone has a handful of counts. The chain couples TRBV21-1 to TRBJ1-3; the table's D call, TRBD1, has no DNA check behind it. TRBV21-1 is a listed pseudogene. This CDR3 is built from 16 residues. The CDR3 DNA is TGTGCCAGCAGCGAAAAGGACGGACCTGAAGGGGACACCATATATTTT. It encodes CASSEKDGPEGDTIYF.

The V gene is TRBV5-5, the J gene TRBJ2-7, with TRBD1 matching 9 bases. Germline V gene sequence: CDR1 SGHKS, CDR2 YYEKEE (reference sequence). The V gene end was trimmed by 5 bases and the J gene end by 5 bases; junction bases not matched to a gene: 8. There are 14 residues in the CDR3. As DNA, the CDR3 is TGTGCCAGCAGACCGGGACAGGGAACCCACGAGCAGTACTTC. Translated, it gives CASRPGQGTHEQYF.

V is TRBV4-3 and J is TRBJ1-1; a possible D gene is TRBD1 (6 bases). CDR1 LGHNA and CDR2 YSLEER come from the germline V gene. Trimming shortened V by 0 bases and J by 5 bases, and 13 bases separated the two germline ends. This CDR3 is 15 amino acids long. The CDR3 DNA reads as TGCGCCAGCAGCCAAGATCACGGGGGGCGAACTGAAGCTTTCTTT. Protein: CASSQDHGGRTEAFF.

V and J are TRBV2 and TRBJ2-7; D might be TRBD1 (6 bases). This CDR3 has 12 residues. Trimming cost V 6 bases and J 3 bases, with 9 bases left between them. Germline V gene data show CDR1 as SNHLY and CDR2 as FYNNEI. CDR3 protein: CASRADSYEQYF. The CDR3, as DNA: TGTGCCAGCAGAGCGGACAGCTACGAGCAGTACTTC.